This T cell receptor beta chain originates from a study of beta chain features in type 1 diabetes. The investigators reverse transcribed all of the isolated RNA, so they sequenced expressed TCRB transcripts. TCRdb's copy holds only in-frame clones and misses some; the assay was immunoSEQ multiplex PCR. The sample contains over 700,000 clones, roughly a sixth of which appear only once. Study-wide points: VDJ junctions in type 1 diabetes patients carried more deletions and fewer insertions. In these data, an HLA type influence on TCRB rearrangement remained unresolved. Comparison showed that naive, central memory and Treg TCRB repertoires appeared more similar among patients than among healthy donors.

CDR3 length equals 15 residues. Trimming took 5 bases from V and 5 from J, leaving 15 bases between them. Germline V gene sequence: CDR1 SEHNR, CDR2 FQNEAQ (reference sequence). Turning to this clone: Its target is not known. The same CDR3 can be traced to other DNA sequences in this sample.

The TCR originated in a woman aged 18-29 years in good health. Sample: naive CD4+ T cells from blood. J is TRBJ2-2 and V is TRBV7-9; TRBD2 is a possible D gene (6 bases). DNA for the CDR3: TGTGCCAGCAGCCCCGGGGACCGGGGGACCGGGGAGCTGTTTTTT. Its protein is CASSPGDRGTGELFF.